The 8 T cell receptor beta chains reported below all come from one sample, sequenced in a study of blood T cell repertoires in COVID-19. TCRdb keeps only in-frame clones here, not all; method: immunoSEQ multiplex PCR. The sample includes 170,000 or so clones, more than 75% of them seen just once. The sample consisted of PBMCs or T cells enriched from blood (not recorded which). The receptors here all came from a woman in her forties or fifties who had recovered from COVID-19.

The chain carries TRBV19 and TRBJ1-1; 7 positions agree with TRBD1. The CDR3 covers 13 residues. Per the germline V gene, CDR1 is LNHDA and CDR2 is SQIVND (reference sequence). V lost 6 bases, J lost 6 bases, and 7 bases stayed unmatched. CDR3 bases: TGTGCCAGTAGACAGGGGAGATGGCCTGAAGCTTTCTTT. The encoded protein is CASRQGRWPEAFF.

The chain joins TRBV7-2 to TRBJ2-7; 9 positions agree with TRBD1. The CDR3 contains 15 residues. V trimming: 5 bases; J trimming: 5 bases; junction bases outside the gene matches: 10. From germline, CDR1 is SGHTA and CDR2 FQGNSA. The DNA for the CDR3 is TGTGCCAGCAGCACCCGCCGGACAGGGGTTCACGAGCAGTACTTC. It specifies CASSTRRTGVHEQYF.

This chain links TRBV2 with TRBJ2-5, with 13 bases matching TRBD2. With V trimmed by 7 bases and J by 4 bases, 3 bases remained unmatched. The CDR3 runs 14 residues. Germline V gene lookup returns CDR1 SNHLY and CDR2 FYNNEI. CDR3 nucleotide sequence: TGTGCCAGCACCAGGACTAGCGGGGGAGAGACCCAGTACTTC. Translating gives CASTRTSGGETQYF.

This clone was observed once. V is TRBV23-1 and J is TRBJ2-3, with TRBD2 as a possible D gene (5 bases). TRBV23-1 counts as an open reading frame of uncertain function. This CDR3 contains 14 residues. Trimming took off 7 bases at V and 4 bases at J, with 15 bases between the two ends. This CDR3 reads CASKRSYWADTQYF. For the CDR3, the DNA is TGCGCCAGCAAGCGGTCGTATTGGGCAGATACGCAGTATTTT.

This clone was counted ten times or more. The chain couples TRBV7-3 to TRBJ2-2; 7 bases align to TRBD2. Germline values: CDR1 SGHTA, CDR2 FQGTGA. Losses at the gene ends were 6 bases for V and 7 bases for J; bases not matched to a gene: 5. The CDR3 is made up of 13 amino acids. The CDR3 protein is CASSRGDIGELFF. The CDR3 nucleotides are TGTGCCAGCAGTCGGGGGGATATCGGGGAGCTGTTTTTT.

This chain links TRBV18 with TRBJ1-5; 10 bases match TRBD1. Germline V lookup: CDR1 KGHSH, CDR2 LQKENI. The junction had 2 bases not matched to a gene; V was cut back by 0 bases and J by 6 bases. The length of the CDR3 is 15 residues. CDR3 sequence reads: CASSPPGTGVQPQHF. The DNA for the CDR3 is TGTGCCAGCTCACCACCCGGGACAGGGGTTCAGCCCCAGCATTTT.

This chain uses TRBV7-9 with TRBJ2-1; TRBD2 is a possible D gene (5 bases). Per germline, CDR1 SEHNR and CDR2 FQNEAQ (reference sequence). V gave up 4 bases and J gave up 6 bases, with 13 bases separating them. CDR3 length: 14 residues. The chain's CDR3 is CASSWGASSNEQFF. Written as DNA, the CDR3 is TGTGCCAGCAGCTGGGGAGCTAGTTCCAATGAGCAGTTCTTC.

The V and J genes are TRBV29-1 and TRBJ1-5, with D tentatively TRBD1 (6 bases). Trimming stripped 5 bases from V and 0 bases from J, with 14 bases between. The CDR3 contains 15 residues. Germline V gives CDR1 SQVTM, CDR2 ANQGSEA. The DNA for the CDR3 is TGCAGCGTTTCCGAGGGGGGGAATAGCAATCAGCCCCAGCATTTT. This sequence encodes CSVSEGGNSNQPQHF.